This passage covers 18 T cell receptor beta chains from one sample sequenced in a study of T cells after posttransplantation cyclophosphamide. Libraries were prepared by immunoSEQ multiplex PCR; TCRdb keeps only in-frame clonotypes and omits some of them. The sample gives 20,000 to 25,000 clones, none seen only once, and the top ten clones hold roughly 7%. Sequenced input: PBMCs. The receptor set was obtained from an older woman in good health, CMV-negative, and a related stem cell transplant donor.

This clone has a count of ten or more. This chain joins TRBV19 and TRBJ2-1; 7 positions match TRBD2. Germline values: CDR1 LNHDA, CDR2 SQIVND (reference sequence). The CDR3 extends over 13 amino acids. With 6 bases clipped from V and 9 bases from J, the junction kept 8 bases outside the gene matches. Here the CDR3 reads CASSRGVGSEQFF. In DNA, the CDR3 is TGTGCCAGTAGCCGGGGGGTTGGTTCTGAGCAGTTCTTC.

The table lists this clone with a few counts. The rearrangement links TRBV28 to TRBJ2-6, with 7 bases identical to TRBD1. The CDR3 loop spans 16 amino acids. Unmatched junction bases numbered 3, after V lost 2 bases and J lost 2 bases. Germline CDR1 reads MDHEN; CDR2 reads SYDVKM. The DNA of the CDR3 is TGTGCCAGCAGTTTACTAGGGGGCGCTGGGGCCAACGTCCTGACTTTC. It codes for CASSLLGGAGANVLTF.

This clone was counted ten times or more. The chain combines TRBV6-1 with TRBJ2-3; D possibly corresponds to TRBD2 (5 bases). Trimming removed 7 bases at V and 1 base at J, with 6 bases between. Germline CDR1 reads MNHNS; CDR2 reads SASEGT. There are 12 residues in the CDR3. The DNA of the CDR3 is TGTGCCAGCACGAGGGGCACAGATACGCAGTATTTT. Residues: CASTRGTDTQYF.

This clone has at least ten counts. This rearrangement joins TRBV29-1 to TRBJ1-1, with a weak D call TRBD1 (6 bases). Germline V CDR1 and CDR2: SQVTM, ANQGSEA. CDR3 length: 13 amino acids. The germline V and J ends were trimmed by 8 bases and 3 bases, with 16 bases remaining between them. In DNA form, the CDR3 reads TGCAGCACCGAGCGAGGGGGAGACACTGAAGCTTTCTTT. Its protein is CSTERGGDTEAFF.

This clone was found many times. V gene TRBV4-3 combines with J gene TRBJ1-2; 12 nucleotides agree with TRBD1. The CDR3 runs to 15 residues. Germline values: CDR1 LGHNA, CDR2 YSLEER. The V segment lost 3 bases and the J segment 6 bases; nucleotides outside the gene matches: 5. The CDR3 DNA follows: TGCGCCAGCAGCCAGACCGGGACAGGGGGCGATGGCTACACCTTC. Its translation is CASSQTGTGGDGYTF.

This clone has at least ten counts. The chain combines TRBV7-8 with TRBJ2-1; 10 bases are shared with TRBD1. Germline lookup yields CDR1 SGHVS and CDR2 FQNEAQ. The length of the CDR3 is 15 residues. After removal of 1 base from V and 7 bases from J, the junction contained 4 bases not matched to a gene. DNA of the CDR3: TGTGCCAGCAGCTTAGTGACAGGGGGCGGGAATGAGCAGTTCTTC. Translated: CASSLVTGGGNEQFF.

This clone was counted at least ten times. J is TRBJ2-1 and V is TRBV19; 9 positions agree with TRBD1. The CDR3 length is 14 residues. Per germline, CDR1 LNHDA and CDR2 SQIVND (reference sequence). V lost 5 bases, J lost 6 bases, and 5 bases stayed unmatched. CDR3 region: CASSLGQGSNEQFF. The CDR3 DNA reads TGTGCCAGTAGTTTGGGACAGGGTAGCAATGAGCAGTTCTTC.

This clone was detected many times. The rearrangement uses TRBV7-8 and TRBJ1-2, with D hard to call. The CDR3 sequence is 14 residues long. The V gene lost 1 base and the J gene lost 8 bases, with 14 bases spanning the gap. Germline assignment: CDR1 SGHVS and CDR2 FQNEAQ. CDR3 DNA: TGTGCCAGCAGCTTAGAAAGGGCTCGGGGAGGCTACACCTTC. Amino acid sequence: CASSLERARGGYTF.

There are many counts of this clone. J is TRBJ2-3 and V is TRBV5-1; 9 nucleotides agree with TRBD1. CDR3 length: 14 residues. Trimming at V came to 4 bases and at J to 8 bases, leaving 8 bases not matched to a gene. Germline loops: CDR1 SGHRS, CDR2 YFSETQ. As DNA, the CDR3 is TGCGCCAGCAGCCCGGGTTTGGACAGGGGTACGCAGTATTTT. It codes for CASSPGLDRGTQYF. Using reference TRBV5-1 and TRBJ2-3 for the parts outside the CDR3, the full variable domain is KAGVTQTPRYLIKTRGQQVTLSCSPISGHRSVSWYQQTPGQGLQFLFEYFSETQRNKGNFPGRFSGRQFSNSRSEMNVSTLELGDSALYLCASSPGLDRGTQYFGPGTRLTVL.

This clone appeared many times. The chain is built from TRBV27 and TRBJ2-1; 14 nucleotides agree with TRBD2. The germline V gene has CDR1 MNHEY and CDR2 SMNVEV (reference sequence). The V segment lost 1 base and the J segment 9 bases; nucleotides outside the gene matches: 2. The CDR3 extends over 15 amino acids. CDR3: CASSLWTSGRSEQFF. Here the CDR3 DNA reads TGTGCCAGCAGTTTATGGACTAGCGGGAGGAGTGAGCAGTTCTTC.

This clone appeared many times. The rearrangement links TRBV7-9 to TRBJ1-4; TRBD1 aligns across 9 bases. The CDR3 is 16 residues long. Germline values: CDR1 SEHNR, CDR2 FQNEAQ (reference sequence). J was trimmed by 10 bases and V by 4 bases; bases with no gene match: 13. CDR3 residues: CASSSDWGQGVVKLFF. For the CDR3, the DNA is TGTGCCAGCAGCTCGGATTGGGGACAGGGTGTGGTAAAACTGTTTTTT.

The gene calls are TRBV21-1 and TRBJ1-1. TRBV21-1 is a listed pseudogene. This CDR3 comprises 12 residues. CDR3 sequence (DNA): TGTGCCAGCAGCAACTTATACACTGAAGCTTTCTTT. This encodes CASSNLYTEAFF.

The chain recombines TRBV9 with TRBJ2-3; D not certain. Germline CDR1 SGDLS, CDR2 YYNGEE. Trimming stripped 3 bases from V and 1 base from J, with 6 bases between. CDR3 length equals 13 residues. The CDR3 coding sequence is TGTGCCAGCAGCGAACGGGGCACAGATACGCAGTATTTT. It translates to CASSERGTDTQYF.

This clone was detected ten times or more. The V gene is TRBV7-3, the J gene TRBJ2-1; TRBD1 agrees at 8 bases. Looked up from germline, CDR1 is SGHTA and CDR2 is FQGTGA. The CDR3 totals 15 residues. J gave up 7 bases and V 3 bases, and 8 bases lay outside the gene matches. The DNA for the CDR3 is TGTGCCAGCAGCTTCCAGGGGGCCCTGAGAAATGAGCAGTTCTTC. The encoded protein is CASSFQGALRNEQFF.

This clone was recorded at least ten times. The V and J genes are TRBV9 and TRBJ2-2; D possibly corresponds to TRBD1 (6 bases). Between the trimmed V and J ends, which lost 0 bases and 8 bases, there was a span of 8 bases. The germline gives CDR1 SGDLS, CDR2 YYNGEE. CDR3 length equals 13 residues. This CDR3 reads CASSVGTVGELFF. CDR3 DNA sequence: TGTGCCAGCAGCGTAGGGACAGTTGGGGAGCTGTTTTTT. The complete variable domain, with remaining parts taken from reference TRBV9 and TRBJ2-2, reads DSGVTQTPKHLITATGQRVTLRCSPRSGDLSVYWYQQSLDQGLQFLIQYYNGEERAKGNILERFSAQQFPDLHSELNLSSLELGDSALYFCASSVGTVGELFFGEGSRLTVL.

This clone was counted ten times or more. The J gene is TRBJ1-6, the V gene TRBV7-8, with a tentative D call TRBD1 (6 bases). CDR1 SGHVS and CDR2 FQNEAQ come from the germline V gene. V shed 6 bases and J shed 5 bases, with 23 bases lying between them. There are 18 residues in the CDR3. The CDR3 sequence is CASRAGQGSLRDNSPLHF. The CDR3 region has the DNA TGTGCCAGCAGGGCCGGCCAGGGGTCCTTAAGGGATAATTCACCCCTCCACTTT.

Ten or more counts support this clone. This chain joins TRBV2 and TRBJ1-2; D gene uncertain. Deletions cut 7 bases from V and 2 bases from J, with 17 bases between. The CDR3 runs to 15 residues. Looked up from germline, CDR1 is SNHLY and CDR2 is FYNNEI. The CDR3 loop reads CASKEARPGNYGYTF. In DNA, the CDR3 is TGTGCCAGCAAGGAAGCAAGGCCGGGAAACTATGGCTACACCTTC.

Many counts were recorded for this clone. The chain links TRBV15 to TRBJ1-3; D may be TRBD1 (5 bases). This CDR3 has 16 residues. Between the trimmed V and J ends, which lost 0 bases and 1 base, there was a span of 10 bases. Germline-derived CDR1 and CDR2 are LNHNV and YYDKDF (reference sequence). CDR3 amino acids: CATSRDPRVSGNTIYF. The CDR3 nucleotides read TGTGCCACCAGCAGAGATCCCAGGGTTTCTGGAAACACCATATATTTT. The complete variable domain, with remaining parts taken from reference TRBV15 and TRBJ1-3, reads DAMVIQNPRYQVTQFGKPVTLSCSQTLNHNVMYWYQQKSSQAPKLLFHYYDKDFNNEADTPDNFQSRRPNTSFCFLDIRSPGLGDTAMYLCATSRDPRVSGNTIYFGEGSWLTVV.